Presented here are 3 T cell receptor beta chains from one specimen sequenced in a study of T cell changes during pregnancy in multiple sclerosis. This table comes from immunoSEQ multiplex PCR, and its TCRdb copy is limited to in-frame clones, with some not included. The table includes approximately 60,000 clones, 85% to 90% detected once. The specimen sequenced was peripheral blood from another person, used as feeder cells. The receptor source for this set is a human donor whose cells served as feeder cells for cultures in a pregnancy study.

The chain has TRBV7-9 and TRBJ1-6; tentatively, D is TRBD1 (6 bases). The V end was cut by 4 bases, the J end by 7 bases, with 14 bases between. Germline-derived CDR1 and CDR2 are SEHNR and FQNEAQ (reference sequence). CDR3 length equals 15 residues. The CDR3 region is CASSWTAARNSPLHF. Written as DNA, the CDR3 is TGTGCCAGCAGCTGGACAGCCGCAAGGAATTCACCCCTCCACTTT.

J is TRBJ1-6 and V is TRBV28; D perhaps matches TRBD1 (6 bases). Trimming removed 8 bases from V and 9 bases from J, with 23 bases in between. This CDR3 has 16 residues. In germline, CDR1 is MDHEN, CDR2 SYDVKM. Here the CDR3 reads CASLAGGGNPASPLHF. CDR3 nucleotides: TGTGCCAGCCTCGCGGGGGGCGGTAATCCTGCTTCACCCCTCCACTTT.

The chain employs TRBV6-5 and TRBJ1-6; D uncertain. V lost 1 base to trimming and J lost 11 bases, with 15 bases between them. Germline V lookup: CDR1 MNHEY, CDR2 SVGAGI. The CDR3 sequence is 15 residues long. The CDR3 loop reads CASSYLSHSKTPLHF. The CDR3, as DNA: TGTGCCAGCAGTTACTTAAGTCATTCGAAGACACCCCTCCACTTT.